The source of this TCR beta chain is a study of blood T cell repertoires in COVID-19 (dated by TCRdb to the early 2020s). In terms of the full investigation: Samples from collaborators originated in the United States, Italy and Spain and spanned both the acute and convalescent phases of COVID-19. The material from the prospective study consisted of cDNA or gDNA derived from T cells, B-cell-depleted T cells, or PBMCs. The repertoires were made available in a free public database intended to serve as a resource for research on the immune response to SARS-CoV-2. Deeply sampled blood TCRbeta repertoires from subjects exposed to, actively infected with, or recovered from COVID-19 were included in the dataset. The samples were drawn from two sources: the first 160 participants of the ongoing ImmuneRACE study, and over 1,000 subjects contributed by 6 global collaborators. Sample metadata almost always included a de-identified subject ID, COVID-19 status, age in years and sex. Where HLA class I and class II types were available, the types were taken from metadata supplied by the sample provider, not from assay-based typing. The paper's findings and limits, for the study overall: The quantity of clinical and demographic metadata differed by source and by participant and was supplied without curation.

Per the germline V gene, MNHEY is the CDR1 and SVGAGI is the CDR2. Reading from cysteine to phenylalanine, the CDR3 counts 14 amino acids. Only CDR3 DNA remains: 42 bases, in frame from the first base. V lost 8 bases and J lost 7 bases, and the count of bases not matched to a germline gene is 12. As to this clone: Its antigen is currently not known. Base quality data are lacking; no much larger clone is found one base away.

Participants in the prospective study were aged about 18 to 90 years, lived in 20 to 25 United States geographic areas, and enrolled through a virtual design. In the prospective study, cohorts were assigned on the basis of participant-reported clinical history obtained from a screening survey and a study questionnaire. In the prospective study, mobile phlebotomists collected whole blood, serum and a nasopharyngeal or oropharyngeal swab from each participant. Additional blood draws and questionnaires over an approximately two-month period could optionally be provided by prospective study participants. Blood samples from the prospective study were shipped frozen or at room temperature prior to DNA extraction. The immunoSEQ Assay, a bias-controlled multiplex PCR, was used to amplify TCRbeta CDR3 regions from genomic DNA. Concerning the study's data processing: The number of nucleated cells in each sample was estimated by amplification of reference gene primers within the assay. To quantify the absolute abundance of each unique TCRbeta CDR3 rearrangement, sequence reads were collapsed and filtered. For each sample, productive Simpson clonality was calculated as the square root of Simpson's diversity index over productive rearrangements. The table was pulled from immuneACCESS by TCRdb, which kept in-frame rearrangements only. Such tables lose some clones; where checked, under half of the loss comes from unresolved V genes, and the rest has no known cause. V and J calls plus clone size are reproduced from that table; the DNA served to infer D and trimming. The sample data list roughly 360,000 clones, and more than 75% of these were observed just once. Approximately 1% of the sample is held by the ten biggest clonotypes.

The sequencing sample was made of PBMCs or T cells enriched from blood (not recorded which). The chain was built from TRBV6-5 and TRBJ2-7; 9 bases in the junction line up with TRBD1. The sequence was collected from a woman aged 25-40 years with acute COVID-19. The nucleotide sequence reads TGTGCCAGCGCCACAGGGACAGGGCTGGGGGAGCAGTACTTC. This codes for CASATGTGLGEQYF.